A single sample is the source of the 8 T cell receptor beta chains below, sequenced in a study of PD-L1 blockade in urothelial cancer. Sequencing was performed with immunoSEQ multiplex PCR; in TCRdb, only in-frame clones are kept and a portion is missing. The top ten clones hold about a sixth of a sample with more than 40,000 clones, about 86% of them seen once. This specimen was PBMCs, taken around atezolizumab (anti-PD-L1) treatment. All receptors derive from a man in his sixties with urothelial cancer.

This clone appeared once. The V gene is TRBV14, the J gene TRBJ2-3; D remains ambiguous. Germline lookup yields CDR1 SGHDN and CDR2 FVKESK. V was trimmed by 1 base and J by 4 bases, leaving 9 bases between them. The CDR3 covers 14 residues. CDR3 nucleotide sequence: TGTGCCAGCAGCCAAGGGGCCAGATCAGATACGCAGTATTTT. Translation gives CASSQGARSDTQYF.

This clone was detected only once. The chain combines TRBV19 with TRBJ2-3; TRBD1 matches at 7 bases. Looked up from germline, CDR1 is LNHDA and CDR2 is SQIVND (reference sequence). J lost 0 bases, V lost 4 bases, and 7 bases had no gene match. CDR3 length: 16 residues. The CDR3 nucleotides read TGTGCCAGTAGTACTAAAAGGGACAGTAGCACAGATACGCAGTATTTT. Protein product: CASSTKRDSSTDTQYF.

The chain links TRBV7-2 to TRBJ2-7; 7 bases map to TRBD2. CDR1 and CDR2 (germline): SGHTA, FQGNSA. The CDR3 extends over 15 amino acids. Trimming removed 0 bases from V and 5 bases from J; junction bases left unmatched: 7. The DNA for the CDR3 is TGTGCCAGCAGCTTAGCTGGGGGAGGGCCCCACGAGCAGTACTTC. Amino acid sequence: CASSLAGGGPHEQYF.

The chain combines TRBV6-5 with TRBJ2-7, with 9 bases lining up with TRBD2. J gave up 6 bases and V 2 bases, and 2 bases lay outside the gene matches. Germline CDR1 MNHEY, CDR2 SVGAGI. The CDR3 has 13 amino acids. CDR3 nucleotides: TGTGCCAGCAGTTACGGAGCGGGAGGCGAGCAGTACTTC. Protein product: CASSYGAGGEQYF.

The chain links TRBV28 to TRBJ2-7; the D gene is possibly TRBD1 (6 bases). V lost 2 bases and J 7 bases, leaving 18 bases between the germline ends. CDR1 is MDHEN, CDR2 SYDVKM, per germline. This CDR3 comprises 15 residues. CDR3 protein: CASSLVQGQSGEQYF. The DNA of the CDR3 is TGTGCCAGCAGTTTAGTACAGGGACAATCAGGGGAGCAGTACTTC.

The chain is built from TRBV30 and TRBJ2-4; maybe TRBD2 (5 bases). V lost 4 bases to trimming and J lost 7 bases, with 14 bases between them. The germline V gene has CDR1 GTSNPN and CDR2 SVGIG (reference sequence). This CDR3 has 13 residues. CDR3 loop: CAWTGGAANIQYF. The CDR3 bases are TGTGCCTGGACTGGAGGAGCCGCGAACATTCAGTACTTC.

The chain recombines TRBV7-9 with TRBJ2-5; weak D call: TRBD1 (5 bases). Per germline, CDR1 SEHNR and CDR2 FQNEAQ (reference sequence). This CDR3 is 15 amino acids long. Between the trimmed V and J ends, which lost 2 bases and 2 bases, there was a span of 12 bases. The CDR3 sequence: CASSLIGAEQETQYF. For the CDR3, the DNA is TGTGCCAGCAGCTTAATTGGGGCAGAACAAGAGACCCAGTACTTC.

This chain joins TRBV4-1 and TRBJ1-2, with TRBD1 matching over 8 bases. V was pared by 0 bases and J by 1 base, with 7 bases of the junction left unmatched. CDR3 length equals 17 residues. Per the germline V gene, CDR1 is MGHRA and CDR2 is YSYEKL. The CDR3 DNA follows: TGCGCCAGCAGCCAAGATACCAGGGGGCGAAGTAACTATGGCTACACCTTC. Encoded protein: CASSQDTRGRSNYGYTF.